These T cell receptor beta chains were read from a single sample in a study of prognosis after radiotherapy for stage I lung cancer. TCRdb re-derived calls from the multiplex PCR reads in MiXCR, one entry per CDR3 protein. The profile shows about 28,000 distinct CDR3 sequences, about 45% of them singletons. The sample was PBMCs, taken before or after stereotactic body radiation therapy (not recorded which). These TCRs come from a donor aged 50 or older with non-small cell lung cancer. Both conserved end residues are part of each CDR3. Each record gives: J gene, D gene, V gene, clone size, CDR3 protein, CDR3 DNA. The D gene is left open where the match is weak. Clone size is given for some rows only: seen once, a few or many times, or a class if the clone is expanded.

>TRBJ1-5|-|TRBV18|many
CASSPLAHYRSNQPQHF
TGTGCCAGCTCACCACTGGCCCACTACCGTAGCAATCAGCCCCAGCATTTT
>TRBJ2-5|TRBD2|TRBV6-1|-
CSSSRGTSGQDTQYF
TGTTCCAGCAGCCGCGGGACTAGCGGCCAAGATACCCAGTACTTC
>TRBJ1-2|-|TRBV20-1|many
CSASEGRDGYTF
TGCAGTGCTAGTGAGGGTAGGGATGGCTACACCTTC
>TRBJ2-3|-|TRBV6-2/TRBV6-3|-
CSSSKWSIGTSTDTQYF
TGTTCCAGCAGTAAGTGGTCTATCGGGACTAGCACAGATACGCAGTATTTT
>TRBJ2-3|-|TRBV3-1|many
CASSQGASTDTQYF
TGTGCCAGCAGCCAAGGGGCGAGCACAGATACGCAGTATTTT
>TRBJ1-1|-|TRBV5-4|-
CASSPGRATEAFF
TGTGCCAGCAGCCCAGGTAGGGCAACTGAAGCTTTCTTT
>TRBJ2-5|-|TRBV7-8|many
CASSSRGQETQYF
TGTGCCAGCAGCTCTCGGGGACAAGAGACCCAGTACTTC
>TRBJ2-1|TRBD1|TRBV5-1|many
CASSRTGFNDEQFF
TGCGCCAGCAGCAGGACAGGTTTTAACGATGAGCAGTTCTTC
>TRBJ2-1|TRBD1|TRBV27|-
CASSTGRGRKNEQFF
TGTGCCAGCAGTACCGGCAGGGGGCGCAAAAATGAGCAGTTCTTC
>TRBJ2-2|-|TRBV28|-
CASKRGTGELFF
TGTGCCAGCAAGAGAGGCACCGGGGAGCTGTTTTTT
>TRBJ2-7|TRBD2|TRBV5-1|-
CASILNSGRDNEQYF
TGTGCCAGCATCTTAAATAGCGGGAGGGACAACGAGCAGTACTTC
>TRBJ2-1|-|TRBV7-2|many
CASSLVQGGNEQFF
TGTGCCAGCAGCTTAGTTCAAGGGGGAAATGAGCAGTTCTTC
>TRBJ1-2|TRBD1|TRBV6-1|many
CASNTPGTGGNIYGYTF
TGTGCCAGCAATACTCCCGGGACAGGGGGCAATATCTATGGCTACACCTTC
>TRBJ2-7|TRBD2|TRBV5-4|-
CASSLNYQLAGGPGGYF
TGTGCCAGCAGCTTGAATTATCAACTAGCGGGGGGGCCGGGAGGGTACTTC
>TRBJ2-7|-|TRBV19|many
CASSARVPSYEQYF
TGTGCCAGTAGTGCTCGTGTCCCTTCCTACGAGCAGTACTTC
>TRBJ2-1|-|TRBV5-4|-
CASSDRNEQFF
TGTGCCAGCAGCGATCGTAATGAGCAGTTCTTC
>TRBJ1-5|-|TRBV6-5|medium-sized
CASSYPGQPQHF
TGTGCCAGCAGTTATCCCGGGCAGCCCCAGCATTTT
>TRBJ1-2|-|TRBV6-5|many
CASSYSLVQDHYGYTF
TGTGCCAGCAGTTACTCCCTGGTACAGGATCACTATGGCTACACCTTC
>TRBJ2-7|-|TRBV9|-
CASRFQPGAYEKYF
TGTGCCAGCAGATTCCAGCCAGGGGCCTACGAGAAGTACTTC
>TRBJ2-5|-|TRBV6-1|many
CASSERGSPAETQYF
TGTGCCAGCAGTGAAAGAGGCAGCCCAGCGGAGACCCAGTACTTC
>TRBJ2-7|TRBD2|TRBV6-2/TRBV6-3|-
CASTLLAGETREQYF
TGTGCCAGCACCCTACTAGCGGGAGAAACTCGCGAGCAGTACTTC
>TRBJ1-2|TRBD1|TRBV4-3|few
CASSQDFRTGYYGYTF
TGCGCCAGCAGCCAAGATTTTCGGACAGGGTACTATGGCTACACCTTC
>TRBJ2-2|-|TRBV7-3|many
CASSLIGTGELFF
TGTGCCAGCAGCTTAATCGGCACCGGGGAGCTGTTTTTT
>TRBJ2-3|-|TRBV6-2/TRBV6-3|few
CASSYLPGLRSYTQYF
TGTGCCAGCAGTTACTTACCGGGACTCCGCTCGTATACGCAGTATTTT
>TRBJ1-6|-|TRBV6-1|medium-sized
CASSEAGLNSPLHF
TGTGCCAGCAGTGAAGCAGGGTTAAATTCACCCCTCCACTTT
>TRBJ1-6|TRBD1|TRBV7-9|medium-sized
CASSSHDVQGAGSPLHF
TGTGCCAGCAGCTCCCACGACGTACAGGGGGCGGGTTCACCCCTCCACTTT
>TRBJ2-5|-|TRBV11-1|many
CASSPYGIRQETQYF
TGTGCCAGCAGCCCCTATGGGATCAGACAAGAGACCCAGTACTTC
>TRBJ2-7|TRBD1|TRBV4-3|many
CASSQRTGGDEQYF
TGCGCCAGCAGCCAACGGACAGGGGGAGACGAGCAGTACTTC
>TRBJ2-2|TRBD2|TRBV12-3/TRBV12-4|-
CASRASGRNTGELFF
TGTGCCAGCAGGGCTAGCGGGAGGAACACCGGGGAGCTGTTTTTT
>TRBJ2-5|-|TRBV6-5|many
CASSYAIRQETQYF
TGTGCCAGCAGTTACGCTATACGCCAAGAGACCCAGTACTTC
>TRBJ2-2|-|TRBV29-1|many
CSVEAMGAGELFF
TGCAGCGTCGAGGCGATGGGGGCGGGGGAGCTGTTTTTT
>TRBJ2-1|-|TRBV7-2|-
CASSLAEADNEQFF
TGTGCCAGCAGCTTAGCGGAGGCAGACAATGAGCAGTTCTTC
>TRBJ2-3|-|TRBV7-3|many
CASSSIGTDTQYF
TGTGCCAGCAGCTCCATCGGCACAGATACGCAGTATTTT
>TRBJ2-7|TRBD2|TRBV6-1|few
CASSLSSGAVYEQYF
TGTGCCAGCAGTCTCAGTAGCGGGGCCGTCTACGAGCAGTACTTC
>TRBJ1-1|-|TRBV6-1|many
CASSERGNTEAFF
TGTGCCAGCAGTGAAAGGGGGAACACTGAAGCTTTCTTT
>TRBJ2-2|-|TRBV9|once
CASSVVTFGPRTGELFF
TGTGCCAGTAGCGTAGTAACCTTTGGCCCCAGGACCGGGGAGCTGTTTTTT
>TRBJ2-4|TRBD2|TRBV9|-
CASSALGTIKNIQYF
TGTGCCAGCAGCGCCCTGGGGACTATCAAAAACATTCAGTACTTC
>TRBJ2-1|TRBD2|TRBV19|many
CASSRKTGTSGRYEQFF
TGTGCCAGTAGTAGAAAAACCGGGACTAGCGGGAGGTATGAGCAGTTCTTC
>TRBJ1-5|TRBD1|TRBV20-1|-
CSARDRVYSNQLQHF
TGCAGTGCAAGGGACAGGGTGTATAGCAATCAGCTCCAGCATTTT
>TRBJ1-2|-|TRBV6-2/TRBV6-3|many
CASSPGIPYGYTF
TGTGCCAGCAGCCCCGGGATACCCTATGGCTACACCTTC
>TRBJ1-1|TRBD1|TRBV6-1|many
CASSPYTISGTGNTEAFF
TGTGCCAGCAGTCCCTACACCATTTCAGGGACAGGGAACACTGAAGCTTTCTTT
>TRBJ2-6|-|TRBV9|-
CASSVGSGANVLTF
TGTGCCAGCAGCGTAGGCTCTGGGGCCAACGTCCTGACTTTC
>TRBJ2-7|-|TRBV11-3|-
CASSPGEAGHWEQYF
TGTGCCAGCAGCCCAGGGGAGGCAGGTCACTGGGAGCAGTACTTC
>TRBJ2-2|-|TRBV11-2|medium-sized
CASSFVQSTGELFF
TGTGCCAGCAGCTTCGTACAGAGCACCGGGGAGCTGTTTTTT
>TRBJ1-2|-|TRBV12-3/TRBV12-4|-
CASSQVDGCGGYTF
TGTGCCAGCAGTCAAGTTGATGGGTGTGGGGGCTACACCTTC
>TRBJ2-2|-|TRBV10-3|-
CAISELLRGGMTRELFF
TGTGCCATCAGTGAGCTATTGCGGGGCGGGATGACCCGGGAGCTGTTTTTT
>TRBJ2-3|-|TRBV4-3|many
CASSQEGARGADTQYF
TGCGCCAGCAGCCAAGAAGGGGCTAGAGGGGCAGATACGCAGTATTTT
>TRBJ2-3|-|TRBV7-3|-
CASSLQVYTQYF
TGTGCCAGCAGCTTACAAGTATATACGCAGTATTTT
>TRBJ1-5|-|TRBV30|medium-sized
CAWKGNQPQHF
TGTGCCTGGAAGGGGAATCAGCCCCAGCATTTT
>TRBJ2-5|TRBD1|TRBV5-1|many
CASSLEKGATQYF
TGCGCCAGCAGCTTGGAGAAGGGGGCGACCCAGTACTTC
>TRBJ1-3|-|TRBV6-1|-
CASSEYRAVNTIYF
TGTGCCAGCAGCGAATACAGGGCTGTAAACACCATATATTTT
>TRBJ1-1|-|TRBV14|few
CASIPPGQLLDTEAFF
TGTGCCAGCATCCCCCCGGGCCAACTCCTGGACACTGAAGCTTTCTTT
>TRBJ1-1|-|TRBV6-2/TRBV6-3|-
CASSYGGPGAEAFF
TGTGCCAGCAGTTACGGGGGTCCAGGGGCTGAAGCTTTCTTT
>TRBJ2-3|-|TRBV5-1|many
CASTSPWGTDTQYF
TGCGCCAGCACTTCACCGTGGGGCACAGATACGCAGTATTTT
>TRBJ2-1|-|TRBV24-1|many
CATSGGGGAYNEQFF
TGTGCCACCAGTGGTGGTGGGGGCGCGTACAATGAGCAGTTCTTC
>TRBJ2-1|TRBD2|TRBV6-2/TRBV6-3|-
CASVGLDPHNEQFF
TGTGCCAGCGTGGGACTAGACCCTCACAATGAGCAGTTCTTC
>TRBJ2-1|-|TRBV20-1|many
CSATHSPRGAGRNEQFF
TGCAGTGCAACACACTCTCCACGGGGGGCAGGGCGCAATGAGCAGTTCTTC
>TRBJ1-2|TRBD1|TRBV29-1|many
CSVVDRQRNYGYTF
TGCAGCGTCGTGGACAGGCAGCGTAACTATGGCTACACCTTC